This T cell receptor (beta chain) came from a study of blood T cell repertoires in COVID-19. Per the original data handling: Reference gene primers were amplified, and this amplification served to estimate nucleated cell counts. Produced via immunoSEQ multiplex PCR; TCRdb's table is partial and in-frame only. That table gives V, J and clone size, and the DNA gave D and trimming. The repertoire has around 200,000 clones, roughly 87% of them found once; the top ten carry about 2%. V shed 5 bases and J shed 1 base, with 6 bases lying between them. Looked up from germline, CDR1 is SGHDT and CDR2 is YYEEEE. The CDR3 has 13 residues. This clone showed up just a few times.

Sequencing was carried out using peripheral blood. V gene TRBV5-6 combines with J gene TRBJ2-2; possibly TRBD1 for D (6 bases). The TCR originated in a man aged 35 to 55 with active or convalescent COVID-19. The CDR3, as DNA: TGTGCCAGCAGGACAGGGAACACCGGGGAGCTGTTTTTT. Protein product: CASRTGNTGELFF.